This T cell receptor beta chain was captured in a study of lymphopenia after photon versus proton radiotherapy (dated by TCRdb to 2018 to 2020). Regarding the research as a whole: The immunological effects of photon versus proton radiation therapy were compared in patients with gastrointestinal tumors who developed high-grade lymphopenia. The cohort comprised approximately 21 patients with gastrointestinal tumors who received either photon or proton therapy and then developed lymphopenia. The goal of the study was to describe how the two radiation modalities differ in their effects on the immune system.

Concerning this clone: Its recognized antigen is unknown. Per-base qualities were not stored, and no clone one base away is much larger.

Libraries were built with the immunoSEQ multiplex PCR assay. Deep sequencing of rearranged TCR beta loci, alongside multiparametric flow cytometry, was used to profile T cell repertoires. TCRdb holds this immuneACCESS table with in-frame rearrangements only. Some clones are missing; in checked studies, unresolved V genes explain under half, and the rest has no known cause. The sample yields around 63,000 clones; 70% to 90% were counted once. The top ten hold approximately 2% of the sample. From the cysteine up to the phenylalanine, the CDR3 has a length of 15 residues. The sequence is cut down to CDR3 DNA, 45 bases in frame from base 1. V gives up 4 bases and J gives up 0 bases, and the segment between their germline ends measures 12 bases. The germline V gene gives CDR1 as SGHAT and CDR2 as FQNNGV. Study-wide conclusions, independent of this receptor: The survival association was assessed only in patients who died, and better survival with proton therapy was presented by the authors as a possibility rather than a demonstrated result. After the lymphocyte count nadir, oligoclonal expansion, especially of CD8+ Temra cells, was observed in photon-treated repertoires, and the drop in diversity was driven by this expansion. Across the cohort, among patients who died, a greater drop in TCR diversity after the nadir was inversely correlated with overall survival time. During treatment, patients who received proton therapy stayed relatively stable, whereas patients who received photon therapy lost naive T cells and TCR diversity and gained effector/memory populations.

Here the chain combines TRBV11-2 and TRBJ1-1, and the D gene may be TRBD1, 6 bases matching. The sample was peripheral blood, taken from a patient treated with photon-based radiotherapy. This receptor was taken from a middle-aged man with gastric cancer. The CDR3 reads as follows: CASSSYREMNTEAFF. The DNA is TGTGCCAGCAGCTCTTACAGGGAGATGAACACTGAAGCTTTCTTT.